This TCR beta chain was sequenced for a study of blood T cells in healthy people across ages. Study context: Per two T cells, about one barcoded beta molecule was captured through template switching.

Points on this clonotype: Its specificity is unknown.

A second PCR of 7 to 11 cycles used a sample-barcoded 5' primer and a J-beta primer mix. One entry per CDR3 protein results from TCRdb running MiXCR on the 5' RACE reads. Of 1 million or so distinct CDR3 sequences listed, less than 25% are singletons. Whole-study findings and limits: Without sorted subsets, naive and antigen-experienced compartments could not be conclusively compared.

The CDR3 is made up of 16 amino acids. V gave up 8 bases and J gave up 0 bases; unmatched junction bases: 10. Caucasian, healthy and from Russia, the donors were aged between about 6 and 90. These data were also reused for a study on T cells of mothers and their children. That work adds: In the second PCR, M1S primer introduced barcodes and 2-4 random bases.

The TCR comes from a girl aged 2-10 years in good health. The V call is TRBV12-3 or TRBV12-4, the J call TRBJ1-1; 9 positions agree with TRBD1. Source material: blood. CDR3 DNA sequence: TGTGCCAGCCATACAGGGGGCGCAAGCATGAACACTGAAGCTTTCTTT. Amino acids: CASHTGGASMNTEAFF.